One and the same sample provided the 18 T cell receptor beta chains below, sequenced in a study of graft-versus-host responses after intestinal transplantation. Using immunoSEQ multiplex PCR, the repertoire was profiled, and TCRdb retains in-frame clones only, with some absent. The data show tens of thousands of clones, under 85% seen once. The sample was PBMCs, taken about 38 months after transplant. The receptors stem from a human patient who received an intestinal transplant, so some T cells may come from the graft donor.

V gene TRBV9 combines with J gene TRBJ2-1, with 8 bases matching TRBD2. The CDR3 extends over 15 amino acids. Germline trimming cut 5 bases from V and 0 bases from J; bases unmatched to any gene: 4. CDR1 SGDLS and CDR2 YYNGEE come from the germline V gene. CDR3 in DNA: TGTGCCAGCAGTCCCGCGGGAGGCTCCTACAATGAGCAGTTCTTC. It translates to CASSPAGGSYNEQFF.

J is TRBJ2-1 and V is TRBV4-2; D remains unclear. Per germline, CDR1 LGHNA and CDR2 YNFKEQ. The CDR3 length is 13 residues. The germline V and J ends were trimmed by 4 bases and 6 bases, with 10 bases remaining between them. The CDR3 DNA reads as TGTGCCAGCAGCCTCCCGTGGGCCAATGAGCAGTTCTTC. This codes for CASSLPWANEQFF.

The rearrangement uses TRBV7-9 and TRBJ2-5; 8 bases map to TRBD2. The CDR3 spans 14 residues. Unmatched junction bases numbered 2, after V lost 3 bases and J lost 2 bases. CDR1 and CDR2 (germline): SEHNR, FQNEAQ (reference sequence). The CDR3 nucleotides are TGTGCCAGCAGCTTCACGGGGGGGCAAGAGACCCAGTACTTC. It specifies CASSFTGGQETQYF.

This clone was counted a single time. V is TRBV19 and J is TRBJ1-2; 10 positions match TRBD1. The CDR3 consists of 16 residues. Germline CDR1 LNHDA, CDR2 SQIVND (reference sequence). V was pared by 7 bases and J by 0 bases, with 8 bases of the junction left unmatched. The CDR3 bases are TGTGCCAGTACCCCTGACAGGGGGCCCTCTAACTATGGCTACACCTTC. It yields the protein CASTPDRGPSNYGYTF.

This clone was observed a few times. V gene TRBV29-1 combines with J gene TRBJ2-3; D is perhaps TRBD2 (5 bases). CDR3 length: 11 residues. Germline V CDR1 and CDR2: SQVTM, ANQGSEA. Trimming pared 2 bases from V and 8 bases from J, leaving 8 bases between. CDR3 in DNA: TGCAGCGTTGAATCGACTATTACGCAGTATTTT. Translation gives CSVESTITQYF.

Only a few counts were recorded for this clone. The gene calls are TRBV5-4 and TRBJ1-1; 11 nucleotides align to TRBD1. V lost 0 bases, J lost 4 bases, and 2 bases stayed unmatched. The CDR3 loop spans 15 amino acids. Germline CDR1 SGHNT, CDR2 YYREEE (reference sequence). The CDR3 sequence: CASSLDGTGGTEAFF. For the CDR3, the DNA is TGTGCCAGCAGCTTGGACGGGACAGGGGGCACTGAAGCTTTCTTT.

The V call is TRBV18, the J call TRBJ2-5; D is uncertain. The CDR3 contains 12 residues. V lost 4 bases and J 4 bases, leaving 7 bases between the germline ends. Germline values: CDR1 KGHSH, CDR2 LQKENI. The CDR3 loop is CASSQQRETQYF. In DNA, the CDR3 is TGTGCCAGCTCACAACAGCGAGAGACCCAGTACTTC.

This rearrangement joins TRBV5-1 to TRBJ2-5; no reliable D call. This CDR3 has 14 amino acids. Germline assignment: CDR1 SGHRS and CDR2 YFSETQ. V dropped 1 base and J dropped 5 bases, with 12 bases sitting between them. CDR3 residues: CASSLLPAQETQYF. The CDR3 DNA reads as TGCGCCAGCAGCTTGTTGCCAGCCCAGGAGACCCAGTACTTC.

V gene TRBV27 combines with J gene TRBJ2-4, with 12 bases aligning to TRBD2. Trimming at V came to 6 bases and at J to 8 bases, leaving 8 bases not matched to a gene. The CDR3 sequence is 15 residues long. Germline values: CDR1 MNHEY, CDR2 SMNVEV (reference sequence). CDR3 coding DNA: TGTGCCAGCAGCCCTAGCGGGAGGGTCGGGGACATTCAGTACTTC. Protein product: CASSPSGRVGDIQYF.

The chain is built from TRBV14 and TRBJ1-1; D gene uncertain. CDR3 length: 13 residues. In germline, CDR1 is SGHDN, CDR2 FVKESK. The germline V and J ends were trimmed by 6 bases and 1 base, with 9 bases remaining between them. The CDR3 DNA reads as TGTGCCAGCAGGGGCCTCCCGAACACTGAAGCTTTCTTT. Its translation: CASRGLPNTEAFF. Full variable domain (remainder filled in from reference TRBV14 and TRBJ1-1): EAGVTQFPSHSVIEKGQTVTLRCDPISGHDNLYWYRRVMGKEIKFLLHFVKESKQDESGMPNNRFLAERTGGTYSTLKVQPAELEDSGVYFCASRGLPNTEAFFGQGTRLTVV.

The chain couples TRBV5-1 to TRBJ2-2; D gene ambiguous. In germline, CDR1 is SGHRS, CDR2 YFSETQ. V was clipped by 4 bases and J by 6 bases, with 10 bases between them. The CDR3 loop spans 13 amino acids. The CDR3: CASSPTGPGELFF. CDR3 nucleotides: TGCGCCAGCAGCCCCACCGGTCCCGGGGAGCTGTTTTTT.

This chain uses TRBV19 with TRBJ2-3, with D maybe TRBD1 (5 bases). The CDR3 has 15 residues. Trimming took 3 bases from V and 0 from J, leaving 10 bases between them. Germline CDR1 is LNHDA and CDR2 is SQIVND (reference sequence). For the CDR3, the DNA is TGTGCCAGTAGTATTCCAGGGCCCAGCACAGATACGCAGTATTTT. Amino acids: CASSIPGPSTDTQYF. The full variable domain, its missing parts supplied by reference TRBV19 and TRBJ2-3, is DGGITQSPKYLFRKEGQNVTLSCEQNLNHDAMYWYRQDPGQGLRLIYYSQIVNDFQKGDIAEGYSVSREKKESFPLTVTSAQKNPTAFYLCASSIPGPSTDTQYFGPGTRLTVL.

The CDR3: CASSPPTGPNSPLHF. The CDR3 region has the DNA TGTGCCAGCAGTCCTCCGACAGGGCCCAATTCACCCCTCCACTTT. The rearrangement joins TRBV6-6 to TRBJ1-6; 7 nucleotides line up with TRBD1. V shed 5 bases, J shed 7 bases, and the junction held 8 bases outside the gene matches. Germline-derived CDR1 and CDR2 are MNHNY and SVGAGI (reference sequence). The CDR3 extends over 15 amino acids.

Concerning this clone itself: This CDR3 fails to terminate in the conserved phenylalanine or tryptophan, so it likely reflects a read error. The rearrangement links TRBV28 to TRBJ1-2; D remains unclear. Looked up from germline, CDR1 is MDHEN and CDR2 is SYDVKM. This CDR3 region has 14 residues. The V end lost 3 bases, the J end lost 4 bases, and 12 bases lay between the germline ends. CDR3 sequence: CASSLPLGSYGYTL. CDR3 in DNA: TGTGCCAGCAGTTTGCCCCTCGGGTCCTATGGCTACACCCTC.

The J gene is TRBJ2-1, the V gene TRBV28, with 14 bases that match TRBD2. Germline V gene sequence: CDR1 MDHEN, CDR2 SYDVKM. There are 18 residues in the CDR3. With V trimmed by 6 bases and J by 8 bases, 15 bases remained unmatched. CDR3 sequence (DNA): TGTGCCAGCAGCAATCGACGGGGACTAGCGGGAGCAACACATGAGCAGTTCTTC. Translating it yields CASSNRRGLAGATHEQFF. Based on the CDR3 plus reference TRBV28 and TRBJ2-1, the full variable domain is DVKVTQSSRYLVKRTGEKVFLECVQDMDHENMFWYRQDPGLGLRLIYFSYDVKMKEKGDIPEGYSVSREKKERFSLILESASTNQTSMYLCASSNRRGLAGATHEQFFGPGTRLTVL.

V and J are TRBV28 and TRBJ1-4; 10 bases match TRBD1. This CDR3 is built from 18 residues. Trimming removed 0 bases from V and 0 bases from J; junction bases left unmatched: 4. Germline V CDR1 and CDR2: MDHEN, SYDVKM. The CDR3 loop is CASSLWGQGLPTNEKLFF. The CDR3 coding sequence is TGTGCCAGCAGTTTATGGGGACAGGGGCTTCCAACTAATGAAAAACTGTTTTTT.

The chain couples TRBV20-1 to TRBJ1-5; D call uncertain. V gave up 3 bases and J gave up 11 bases, with 11 bases separating them. The CDR3 runs 11 residues. Per germline, CDR1 DFQATT and CDR2 SNEGSKA (reference sequence). Written as DNA, the CDR3 is TGCAGTGCTAGGTTGCTCCCGGCCCAGCATTTT. It is translated as CSARLLPAQHF.

In this sample, this clone turned up a few times. This chain uses TRBV6-1 with TRBJ2-7; D might be TRBD2 (6 bases). The CDR3 covers 14 residues. The V gene lost 11 bases and the J gene lost 2 bases, with 19 bases spanning the gap. Germline assignment: CDR1 MNHNS and CDR2 SASEGT. The CDR3 region is CACGFGTGTYEQYF. DNA of the CDR3: TGTGCCTGCGGATTTGGGACTGGGACCTACGAGCAGTACTTC.